This is a list of T cell receptor beta chains from one sample in a study of blood T cell repertoires in COVID-19. Libraries were prepared by immunoSEQ multiplex PCR; TCRdb keeps only in-frame clonotypes and omits some of them. The table shows about 250,000 clones, with roughly 84% occurring only once. The sequenced material came from PBMCs or T cells enriched from blood (not recorded which). The receptor source for this set is a woman aged 45-60 years who had been exposed to COVID-19. CDR3s include the opening cysteine and the closing phenylalanine or tryptophan. A D gene is named only where the DNA matches it firmly. Size is omitted from some rows. Given values are once, few, many or a class for expanded clones.

TRBV7-9	TRBJ1-2	.	TRBD1	CASSLAGTGQNGYTF	TGTGCCAGCAGCTTAGCGGGGACAGGGCAGAATGGCTACACCTTC
TRBV28	TRBJ1-5	.	TRBD1	CASSRDRGHKPQHF	TGTGCCAGCAGCCGGGACAGGGGGCATAAGCCCCAGCATTTT
TRBV19	TRBJ1-3	.	.	CGVEPRTYSGNTIYF	TGTGGCGTGGAGCCACGAACCTACTCTGGAAACACCATATATTTT
TRBV7-2	TRBJ2-1	.	TRBD2	CASSFPGGPGFF	TGTGCCAGCAGCTTCCCGGGGGGGCCCGGGTTCTTC
TRBV5-1	TRBJ1-1	once	.	CASSSQGNTEAFF	TGCGCCAGCAGTTCCCAGGGGAACACTGAAGCTTTCTTT
TRBV18	TRBJ1-1	.	.	CASSPVQSNTEAFF	TGTGCCAGCTCACCCGTACAGTCGAACACTGAAGCTTTCTTT
TRBV11-2	TRBJ1-6	.	.	CASSLVLGSHSPLHF	TGTGCCAGCAGCTTAGTTTTGGGGAGTCACTCACCCCTCCACTTT
TRBV5-8	TRBJ2-4	.	TRBD1	CASSLWSGQGIIGKNIQYF	TGTGCCAGCAGCTTGTGGTCGGGACAGGGTATAATTGGCAAAAACATTCAGTACTTC
TRBV18	TRBJ2-5	.	.	CASSPSGLFRETQYF	TGTGCCAGCTCACCTTCAGGCCTGTTTCGAGAGACCCAGTACTTC
TRBV3-1/TRBV3-2	TRBJ2-2	.	.	CASSPGGGELFF	TGTGCCAGCAGCCCCGGGGGCGGGGAGCTGTTTTTT
TRBV19	TRBJ2-1	.	TRBD2	CASSSPSGGAGEQFF	TGTGCCAGTAGTAGCCCCAGCGGGGGGGCGGGTGAGCAGTTCTTC
TRBV6-5	TRBJ1-1	.	.	CASSKRGGGEAFF	TGTGCCAGCAGTAAAAGAGGGGGGGGCGAAGCTTTCTTT
TRBV5-1	TRBJ1-3	once	.	CASSSGVATGNTIYF	TGCGCCAGCAGCTCCGGAGTGGCAACCGGAAACACCATATATTTT
TRBV6-5	TRBJ2-7	few	TRBD1	CASGRTGPSYEQYF	TGTGCCAGCGGAAGGACAGGACCATCCTACGAGCAGTACTTC
TRBV7-9	TRBJ2-1	.	TRBD2	CASSHNIAGGPGEQFF	TGTGCCAGCAGCCATAATATAGCGGGGGGGCCCGGTGAGCAGTTCTTC
TRBV9	TRBJ2-5	.	TRBD1	CASSAGTGGAETQYF	TGTGCCAGCAGCGCCGGGACAGGGGGCGCAGAGACCCAGTACTTC
TRBV6-2/TRBV6-3	TRBJ2-5	.	TRBD2	CASSTGTIIETQYF	TGTGCCAGCAGTACCGGGACTATCATAGAGACCCAGTACTTC
TRBV6-5	TRBJ2-3	.	.	CASTGGVTDTQYF	TGTGCCAGCACCGGCGGGGTCACAGATACGCAGTATTTT
TRBV10-1	TRBJ1-1	.	.	CASSPSGFRGNTEAFF	TGCGCCAGCAGTCCGTCGGGATTTCGGGGGAACACTGAAGCTTTCTTT
TRBV20-1	TRBJ1-1	.	.	CSASYQGNTEAFF	TGCAGTGCTAGTTACCAGGGAAACACTGAAGCTTTCTTT
TRBV19	TRBJ2-6	.	TRBD1	CASSMAGGGGANVLTF	TGTGCCAGTAGTATGGCAGGGGGTGGAGGGGCCAACGTCCTGACTTTC
TRBV2	TRBJ1-2	.	.	CASSLQGALYGYTF	TGTGCCAGCAGCCTCCAGGGCGCTCTTTATGGCTACACCTTC
TRBV15	TRBJ1-2	.	TRBD1	CATSREQGAYGYTF	TGTGCCACCAGCAGAGAACAGGGGGCTTATGGCTACACCTTC
TRBV30	TRBJ1-5	.	.	CAWSSGLGNQPQHF	TGTGCCTGGAGTTCAGGGCTTGGCAATCAGCCCCAGCATTTT
TRBV12-5	TRBJ2-1	.	TRBD1	CASGLPRDRAYNEQFF	TGTGCTAGTGGTTTGCCCCGGGACAGGGCCTACAATGAGCAGTTCTTC
TRBV7-2	TRBJ1-5	.	.	CASSNNRGDQPQHF	TGTGCCAGCAGCAATAACCGGGGGGATCAGCCCCAGCATTTT
TRBV18	TRBJ1-5	.	TRBD1	CASSPGGSNQPQHF	TGTGCCAGCTCTCCAGGGGGCAGCAATCAGCCCCAGCATTTT
TRBV3-1/TRBV3-2	TRBJ1-2	.	.	CASSQGEAKYGYTF	TGTGCCAGCAGCCAAGGGGAGGCGAAGTATGGCTACACCTTC
TRBV7-2	TRBJ2-5	.	.	CASSYRGETQYF	TGTGCCAGCAGCTACCGGGGGGAGACCCAGTACTTC
TRBV5-1	TRBJ2-5	.	.	CASSPGLGSETQYF	TGCGCCAGCAGCCCGGGACTGGGTTCGGAGACCCAGTACTTC
TRBV5-4	TRBJ1-4	.	.	CASSRGSNEKLFF	TGTGCCAGCAGCAGGGGATCGAATGAAAAACTGTTTTTT
TRBV18	TRBJ2-2	.	.	CASSITNTGELFF	TGTGCCAGCTCAATCACTAACACCGGGGAGCTGTTTTTT
TRBV6-1	TRBJ1-2	.	.	CASSEVGVSNYGYTF	TGTGCCAGCAGTGAAGTAGGGGTCTCGAACTATGGCTACACCTTC
TRBV19	TRBJ1-2	.	.	CASTSELNYGYTF	TGTGCCAGTACCTCGGAACTAAACTATGGCTACACCTTC
TRBV28	TRBJ2-3	.	.	CASRPRVDPTDTQYF	TGTGCCAGCAGACCCCGGGTAGACCCCACAGATACGCAGTATTTT
TRBV7-9	TRBJ1-2	.	.	CASSLSESYRLNYGYTF	TGTGCCAGCAGCTTATCGGAGTCTTACCGGTTAAACTATGGCTACACCTTC
TRBV19	TRBJ2-1	once	TRBD1	CATLPGTAYNEQFF	TGTGCCACCCTCCCCGGGACAGCTTACAATGAGCAGTTCTTC
TRBV7-2	TRBJ1-3	few	TRBD1	CASSVGTGGTLSGNTIYF	TGTGCCAGCAGCGTCGGGACAGGGGGCACTCTGTCTGGAAACACCATATATTTT
TRBV4-1	TRBJ1-1	.	.	CASSQPPVRGGKAFF	TGCGCCAGCAGCCAACCACCCGTGCGGGGCGGGAAAGCTTTCTTT
TRBV6-1	TRBJ2-1	.	.	CASSEAQLTGEQFF	TGTGCCAGCAGTGAGGCCCAGCTAACGGGTGAGCAGTTCTTC
TRBV27	TRBJ1-2	.	TRBD1	CASSSGTDYGYTF	TGTGCCAGCAGTTCAGGGACAGACTATGGCTACACCTTC
TRBV3-1/TRBV3-2	TRBJ1-2	.	.	CASSQGKHRLYGYTF	TGTGCCAGCAGCCAAGGCAAGCACAGGCTCTATGGCTACACCTTC
TRBV28	TRBJ1-2	.	TRBD1	CASSFGDRLRQGYTF	TGTGCCAGCAGTTTCGGGGACAGGCTCCGACAGGGCTACACCTTC
TRBV20-1	TRBJ2-2	.	.	CSARVGGELFF	TGCAGTGCTCGAGTCGGTGGGGAGCTGTTTTTT
TRBV7-2	TRBJ1-3	.	.	CASSLPGVNTIYF	TGTGCCAGCAGCTTGCCGGGGGTAAACACCATATATTTT
TRBV12-3/TRBV12-4	TRBJ1-2	.	.	CASSPNLSGGYTF	TGTGCCAGCAGTCCGAACCTCTCGGGAGGCTACACCTTC
TRBV9	TRBJ2-3	once	.	CASSAPPGDRTQYF	TGTGCCAGCAGCGCCCCCCCGGGGGACCGCACGCAGTATTTT
TRBV24-1	TRBJ2-3	.	TRBD2	CATSDPAGATDTQYF	TGTGCCACCAGTGACCCAGCGGGGGCAACAGATACGCAGTATTTT
TRBV27	TRBJ1-2	.	.	CASRKQGWVYGYTF	TGTGCCAGCAGGAAACAGGGATGGGTCTATGGCTACACCTTC
TRBV10-3	TRBJ2-2	once	TRBD2	CAISGSGGAGELFF	TGTGCCATCAGTGGTAGCGGGGGGGCCGGGGAGCTGTTTTTT
TRBV25-1	TRBJ2-1	once	TRBD2	CASSGFSGGSGDEQFF	TGTGCCAGCAGTGGCTTTAGCGGGGGGTCTGGTGATGAGCAGTTCTTC
TRBV4-1	TRBJ1-4	few	.	CASSLLWSEKLFF	TGCGCCAGCAGCCTGCTCTGGAGTGAAAAACTGTTTTTT
TRBV7-3	TRBJ2-7	.	.	CASSPNGGYEQYF	TGTGCCAGCAGCCCCAATGGAGGGTACGAGCAGTACTTC
TRBV6-6	TRBJ1-5	.	TRBD1	CASQGGNQPQHF	TGTGCCAGCCAGGGGGGCAATCAGCCCCAGCATTTT
TRBV9	TRBJ2-3	few	TRBD1	CASSALSGTGGSDTQYF	TGTGCCAGCAGCGCCCTCTCCGGGACAGGGGGCTCAGATACGCAGTATTTT
TRBV19	TRBJ2-1	.	.	CASSIGGSVYNEQFF	TGTGCCAGTAGTATAGGAGGGTCGGTCTACAATGAGCAGTTCTTC
TRBV7-9	TRBJ1-2	.	TRBD1	CASSYGQGGGYTF	TGTGCCAGCAGCTACGGACAGGGCGGCGGCTACACCTTC